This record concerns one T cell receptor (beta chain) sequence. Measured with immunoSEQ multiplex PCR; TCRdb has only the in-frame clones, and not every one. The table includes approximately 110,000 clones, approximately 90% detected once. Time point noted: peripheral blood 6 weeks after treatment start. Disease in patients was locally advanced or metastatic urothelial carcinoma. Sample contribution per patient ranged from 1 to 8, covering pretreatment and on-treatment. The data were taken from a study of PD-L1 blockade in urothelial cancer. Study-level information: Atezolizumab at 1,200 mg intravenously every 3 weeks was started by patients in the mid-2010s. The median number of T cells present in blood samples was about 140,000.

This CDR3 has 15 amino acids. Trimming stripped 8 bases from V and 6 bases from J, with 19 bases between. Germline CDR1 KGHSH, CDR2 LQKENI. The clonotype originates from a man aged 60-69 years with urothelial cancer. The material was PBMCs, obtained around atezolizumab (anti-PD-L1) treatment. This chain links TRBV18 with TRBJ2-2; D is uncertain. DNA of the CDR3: TGTGCCAGCCCGGGTATAGTGGTGGTGGCCGGGGAGCTGTTTTTT. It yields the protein CASPGIVVVAGELFF.